These 3 T cell receptor beta chains were all obtained from the same sample, sequenced in a study of T cells in women clearing cervical HPV infection. Generated by immunoSEQ multiplex PCR, the TCRdb table keeps only in-frame clones and is missing some. This table holds just under 35,000 clones. Material for sequencing was blood buffy coat. These receptors originate from a woman aged 18 to 69 with a cervical HPV16 infection that either progressed to CIN3+ or cleared (not recorded which).

On this clone itself: The sequence runs out 3 residues before the end of the CDR3; the remainder is reconstructed from the germline J gene. The chain couples TRBV5-1 to TRBJ1-1; D may be TRBD1 (5 bases). The germline V gene encodes CDR1 SGHRS and CDR2 YFSETQ. This CDR3 has 14 residues. The V end lost 0 bases, the J end lost 5 bases, and 11 bases lay between the germline ends. Partial CDR3 DNA: TGCGCCAGCAGCTTGGGGGAGGGGAGGACTGAA. This gives the protein CASSLGEGRTE. The complete CDR3 sequence is CASSLGEGRTEAFF.

The CDR3 here is CASSLSGTAPSYEQYF. The CDR3 DNA, read in part, is TGCGCCAGCAGCTTGTCAGGGACAGCTCCCTCCTACGAG. The chain joins TRBV5-1 to TRBJ2-7; 7 bases agree with TRBD1. The read falls 3 residues short of the CDR3 end, and the missing part is taken from the germline J gene. Germline V lookup: CDR1 SGHRS, CDR2 YFSETQ. This CDR3 spans 16 amino acids. J gave up 0 bases and V 1 base, and 7 bases lay outside the gene matches. Based on the CDR3 plus reference TRBV5-1 and TRBJ2-7, the full variable domain is KAGVTQTPRYLIKTRGQQVTLSCSPISGHRSVSWYQQTPGQGLQFLFEYFSETQRNKGNFPGRFSGRQFSNSRSEMNVSTLELGDSALYLCASSLSGTAPSYEQYFGPGTRLTVT.

Regarding this clone: The read terminates 3 residues before the CDR3 end, so the remaining end is supplied by the germline J gene. V and J are TRBV19 and TRBJ2-1; 12 bases line up with TRBD2. The length of the CDR3 is 15 residues. The germline V gene has CDR1 LNHDA and CDR2 SQIVND (reference sequence). V was pared by 5 bases and J by 9 bases, with 8 bases of the junction left unmatched. CDR3: CASSPQTSGRGEQFF. The sequenced part of the CDR3 DNA is TGTGCCAGTAGTCCCCAGACTAGCGGGAGAGGTGAG.